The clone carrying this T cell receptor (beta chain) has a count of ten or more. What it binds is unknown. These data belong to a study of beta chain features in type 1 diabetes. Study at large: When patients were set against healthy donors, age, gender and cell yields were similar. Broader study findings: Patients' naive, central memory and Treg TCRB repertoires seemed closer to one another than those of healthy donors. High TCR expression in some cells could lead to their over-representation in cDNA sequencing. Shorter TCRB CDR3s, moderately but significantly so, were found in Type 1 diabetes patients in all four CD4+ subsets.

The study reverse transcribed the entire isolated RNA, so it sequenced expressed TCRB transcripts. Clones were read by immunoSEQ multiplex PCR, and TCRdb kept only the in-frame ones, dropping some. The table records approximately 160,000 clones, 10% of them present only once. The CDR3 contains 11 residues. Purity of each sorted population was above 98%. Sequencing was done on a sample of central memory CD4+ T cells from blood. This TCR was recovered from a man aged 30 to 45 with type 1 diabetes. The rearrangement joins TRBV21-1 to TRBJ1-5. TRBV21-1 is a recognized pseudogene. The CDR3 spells CASSTYQPQHF. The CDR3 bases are TGTGCCAGCAGCACGTATCAGCCCCAGCATTTT.